A single T cell receptor beta chain is shown here with its context. The antigen is not known. Profiling relied on immunoSEQ multiplex PCR, and the TCRdb table lists in-frame clones only, not all of them. The sample has about 54,000 clones; 55% to 75% are singletons. This sample was taken from a study of vaccination effects on CD4 cells after COVID-19. The CDR3 is made up of 15 amino acids. CDR1 and CDR2 (germline): LGHNA, YNFKEQ. Trimming took 4 bases from V and 3 from J, leaving 13 bases between them. After expansion with viral peptide pools in the ViraFEST assay, antigen-specific CD4+ T cells were sequenced. Scientists isolated CD4+ T cells after a roughly nine-day culture period ended. People in the vaccine group had not been infected with SARS-CoV-2 before, and their nucleocapsid antibodies were negative.

The clonotype originates from a human donor who received a COVID-19 vaccine. The specimen comprised CD4+ T cells from PBMCs cultured with SARS-CoV-2 spike peptides, sampled before COVID-19 vaccination. V usage is TRBV4-2 and J usage is TRBJ1-5; D is unresolved. The CDR3 loop is CASSPSGGANQPQHF. The CDR3 DNA sequence: TGTGCCAGCAGCCCGAGCGGAGGAGCCAATCAGCCCCAGCATTTT.